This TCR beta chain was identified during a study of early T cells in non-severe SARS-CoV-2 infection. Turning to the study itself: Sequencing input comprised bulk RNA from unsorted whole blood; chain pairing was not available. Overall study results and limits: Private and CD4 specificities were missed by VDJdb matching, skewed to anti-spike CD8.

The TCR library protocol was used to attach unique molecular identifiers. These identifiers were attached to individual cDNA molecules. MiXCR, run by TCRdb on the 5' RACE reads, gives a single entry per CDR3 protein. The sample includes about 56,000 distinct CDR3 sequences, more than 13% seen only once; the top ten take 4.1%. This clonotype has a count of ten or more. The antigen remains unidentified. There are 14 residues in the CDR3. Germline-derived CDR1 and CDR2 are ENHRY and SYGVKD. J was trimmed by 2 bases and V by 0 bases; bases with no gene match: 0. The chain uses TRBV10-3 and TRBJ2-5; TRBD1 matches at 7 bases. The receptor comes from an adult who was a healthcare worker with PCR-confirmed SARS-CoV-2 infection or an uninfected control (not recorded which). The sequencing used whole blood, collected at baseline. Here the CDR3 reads CAISESQGQETQYF. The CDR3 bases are TGTGCCATCAGTGAGTCACAGGGGCAAGAGACCCAGTACTTC.